The subject of this entry is one T cell receptor beta chain. The antigen this receptor binds is unknown. Base qualities are not recorded, but no much larger clone differs from it by a single base. Each collaborating institution followed its own protocols to collect whole blood in K2EDTA tubes. For TCRbeta analysis, collaborator samples were shipped as frozen whole blood, as isolated PBMCs, or as DNA extracted from either sample type. Its CDR3 holds 13 amino acids, cysteine through phenylalanine. The read is trimmed to its CDR3 DNA, 39 bases read in frame from base 1. CDR1 and CDR2 were assigned from the germline V gene as KGHDR and SFDVKD. Between the V and J ends, shortened by 7 bases and 8 bases respectively, the junction contains 16 bases. The sample comes from a study of blood T cell repertoires in COVID-19 (dated by TCRdb to 2020 to 2022). About the investigation overall: Samples from collaborators originated in the United States, Italy and Spain and spanned both the acute and convalescent phases of COVID-19. Where available, HLA class I and class II types were taken from metadata supplied by the sample provider and were not determined by assay-based typing. The repertoires were made available in a free public database intended to serve as a resource for research on the immune response to SARS-CoV-2. Samples came from the ongoing ImmuneRACE study (first 160 participants) plus 1,254 subjects from 6 global collaborators. Nearly every sample came with metadata listing a de-identified subject ID, COVID-19 status, age in years and sex. Subjects who had been exposed to COVID-19, were actively infected with it, or had recovered from it provided the deeply sampled blood TCRbeta repertoires that made up the dataset. The material from the prospective study consisted of cDNA or gDNA derived from T cells, B-cell-depleted T cells, or PBMCs.

General findings and caveats noted by the study authors: Clinical and demographic metadata were provided uncurated, with the amount varying by source and participant.

TCRbeta CDR3 regions were amplified from genomic DNA using the immunoSEQ Assay, a bias-controlled multiplex PCR. On the authors' methods: Within the assay, amplification of reference gene primers was used to estimate how many nucleated cells each sample contained. To quantify the absolute abundance of each unique TCRbeta CDR3 rearrangement, sequence reads were collapsed and filtered. For each sample, productive Simpson clonality was calculated by taking the square root of Simpson's diversity index across productive rearrangements. TCRdb limited this immuneACCESS table to in-frame rearrangements with V and J called. A share of clones is missing; checked studies link under half to unresolved V genes, and the rest is unexplained. V and J calls and clone size are given by that table; D and trimming were obtained from the DNA. A total of around 340,000 clones appear in this sample, more than 70% of them only once. Jointly, the top ten make up 2.5% to 3% of the sample.

This clonotype originated in a man aged 30-40 years with active or convalescent COVID-19. Sequenced input: peripheral blood. The sequence joins TRBV24-1 to TRBJ1-2; a tentative D call is TRBD1 (6 bases match). The encoded CDR3 is CATSLTSQGGYTF. The nucleotide sequence is given as TGTGCCACCAGCCTCACTTCCCAGGGGGGCTACACCTTC.